The clone carrying this T cell receptor (beta chain) is medium-sized within its sample. The target antigen is unknown. The cDNA was generated through 5'RACE incorporating 10-nucleotide random UMIs. TCRdb recomputed calls from the 5' RACE reads with MiXCR, one row per CDR3 protein. This sample has fewer than 40,000 distinct CDR3 sequences, with nearly 5% found just once. V was clipped by 7 bases and J by 4 bases, with 11 bases between them. CDR3 length: 14 amino acids. Per germline, CDR1 LGHDT and CDR2 YNNKEL (reference sequence). This specimen comes from a study of neurological immune-mediated disorders. Notes on the study in general: Patients with HTLV-1-associated myelopathy showed the most TCR clonal expansion. Those with multiple sclerosis showed the least, falling below healthy controls.

This TCR derives from a man younger than 35 in good health. Sequences were obtained from CD4+ T cells from blood. This chain uses TRBV3-1 with TRBJ1-6, with D unclear. The CDR3 DNA reads TGTGCCAGCAAGGGTGGGTCTTATAATTCACCCCTCCACTTT. Translation gives CASKGGSYNSPLHF.